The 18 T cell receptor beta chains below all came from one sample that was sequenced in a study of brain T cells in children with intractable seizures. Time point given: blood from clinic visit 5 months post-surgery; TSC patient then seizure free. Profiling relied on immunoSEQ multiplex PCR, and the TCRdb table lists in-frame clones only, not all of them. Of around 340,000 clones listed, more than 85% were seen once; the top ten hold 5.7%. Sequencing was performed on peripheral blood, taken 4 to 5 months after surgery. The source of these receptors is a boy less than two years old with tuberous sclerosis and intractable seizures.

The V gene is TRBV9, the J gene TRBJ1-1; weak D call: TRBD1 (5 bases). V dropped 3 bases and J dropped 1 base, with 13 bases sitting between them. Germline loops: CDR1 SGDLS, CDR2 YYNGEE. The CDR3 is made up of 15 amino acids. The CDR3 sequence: CASSASSDRNTEAFF. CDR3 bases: TGTGCCAGCAGCGCCTCTAGTGACAGGAACACTGAAGCTTTCTTT.

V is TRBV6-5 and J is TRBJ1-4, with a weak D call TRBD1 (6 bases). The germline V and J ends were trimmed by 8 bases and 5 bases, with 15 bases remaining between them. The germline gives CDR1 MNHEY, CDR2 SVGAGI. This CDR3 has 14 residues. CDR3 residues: CASSLGHPNEKLFF. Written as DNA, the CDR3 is TGTGCCAGCTCCCTGGGACATCCAAATGAAAAACTGTTTTTT.

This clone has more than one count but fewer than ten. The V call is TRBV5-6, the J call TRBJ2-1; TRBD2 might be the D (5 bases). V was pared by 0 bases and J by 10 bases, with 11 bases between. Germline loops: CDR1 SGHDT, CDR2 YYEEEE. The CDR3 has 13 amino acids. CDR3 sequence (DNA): TGTGCCAGCAGCTTGGGACGGGATCGGGAGCAGTTCTTC. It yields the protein CASSLGRDREQFF.

Here the CDR3 DNA reads TGTGCCTGGAGTGCCCCTTGGGAGCGGGGGCCATCCCTCGACCAAGAGACCCAGTACTTC. It codes for CAWSAPWERGPSLDQETQYF. The J gene is TRBJ2-5, the V gene TRBV30, with 8 positions matching TRBD2. J was trimmed by 0 bases and V by 1 base; bases with no gene match: 19. The CDR3 extends over 20 amino acids. CDR1 and CDR2 (germline): GTSNPN, SVGIG (reference sequence).

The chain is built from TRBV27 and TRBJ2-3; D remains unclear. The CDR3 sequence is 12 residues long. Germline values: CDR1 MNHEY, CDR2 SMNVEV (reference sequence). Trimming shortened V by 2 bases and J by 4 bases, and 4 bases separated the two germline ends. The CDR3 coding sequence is TGTGCCAGCAGTTTAGGCCCAGATACGCAGTATTTT. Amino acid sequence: CASSLGPDTQYF.

CDR3 protein: CASSQDGRRFAPETQYF. CDR3 sequence (DNA): TGCGCCAGCAGCCAAGATGGGCGCAGGTTCGCCCCAGAGACCCAGTACTTC. The chain carries TRBV4-1 and TRBJ2-5; D uncertain. Germline CDR1 MGHRA, CDR2 YSYEKL. Trimming stripped 0 bases from V and 4 bases from J, with 18 bases between. The CDR3 totals 17 residues.

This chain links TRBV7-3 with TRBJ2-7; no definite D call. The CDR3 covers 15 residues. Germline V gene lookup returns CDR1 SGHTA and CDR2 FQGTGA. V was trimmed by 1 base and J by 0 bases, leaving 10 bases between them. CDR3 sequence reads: CASSLRPGDSYEQYF. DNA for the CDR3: TGTGCCAGCAGCTTAAGGCCAGGTGACTCCTACGAGCAGTACTTC.

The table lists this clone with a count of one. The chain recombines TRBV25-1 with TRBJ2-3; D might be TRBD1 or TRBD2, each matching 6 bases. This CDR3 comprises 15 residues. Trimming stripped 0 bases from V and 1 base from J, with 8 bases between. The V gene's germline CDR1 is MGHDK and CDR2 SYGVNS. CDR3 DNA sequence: TGTGCCAGCAGTGAATATAGGGGGGGCACAGATACGCAGTATTTT. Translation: CASSEYRGGTDTQYF.

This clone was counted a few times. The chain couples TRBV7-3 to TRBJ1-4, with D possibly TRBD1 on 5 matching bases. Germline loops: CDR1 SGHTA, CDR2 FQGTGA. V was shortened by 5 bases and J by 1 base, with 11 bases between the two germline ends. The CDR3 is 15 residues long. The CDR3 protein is CASSLGGGTNEKLFF. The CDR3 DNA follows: TGTGCCAGCAGCCTAGGCGGGGGAACTAATGAAAAACTGTTTTTT.

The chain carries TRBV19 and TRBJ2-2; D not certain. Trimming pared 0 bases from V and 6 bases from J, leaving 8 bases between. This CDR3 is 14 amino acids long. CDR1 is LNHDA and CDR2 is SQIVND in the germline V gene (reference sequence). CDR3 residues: CASSIDLVPGELFF. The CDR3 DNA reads TGTGCCAGTAGTATAGATCTTGTCCCCGGGGAGCTGTTTTTT.

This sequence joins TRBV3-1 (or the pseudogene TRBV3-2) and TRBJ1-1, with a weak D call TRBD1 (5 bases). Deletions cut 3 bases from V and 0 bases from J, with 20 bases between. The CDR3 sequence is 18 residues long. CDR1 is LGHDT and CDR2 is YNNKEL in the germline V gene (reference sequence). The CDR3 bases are TGTGCCAGCAGCCAGGGGGGAAGGTGGACTATAATGAACACTGAAGCTTTCTTT. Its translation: CASSQGGRWTIMNTEAFF.

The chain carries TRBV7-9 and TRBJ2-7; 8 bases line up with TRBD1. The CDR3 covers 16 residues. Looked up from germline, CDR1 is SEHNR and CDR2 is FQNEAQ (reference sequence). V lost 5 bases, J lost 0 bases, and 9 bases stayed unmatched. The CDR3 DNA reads TGTGCCAGCAGCCCGCCGACAGGGGCGAGCTCCTACGAGCAGTACTTC. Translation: CASSPPTGASSYEQYF.

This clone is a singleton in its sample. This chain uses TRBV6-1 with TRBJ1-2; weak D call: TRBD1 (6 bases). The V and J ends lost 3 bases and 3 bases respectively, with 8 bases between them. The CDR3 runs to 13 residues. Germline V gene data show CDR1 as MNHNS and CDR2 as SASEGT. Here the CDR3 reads CASSEAGDYGYTF. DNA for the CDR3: TGTGCCAGCAGTGAGGCAGGGGACTATGGCTACACCTTC.

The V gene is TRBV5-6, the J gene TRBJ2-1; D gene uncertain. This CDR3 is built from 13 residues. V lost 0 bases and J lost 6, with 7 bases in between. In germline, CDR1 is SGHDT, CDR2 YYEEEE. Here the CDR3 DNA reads TGTGCCAGCAGCTTGGTAGGATCCAATGAGCAGTTCTTC. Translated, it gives CASSLVGSNEQFF.

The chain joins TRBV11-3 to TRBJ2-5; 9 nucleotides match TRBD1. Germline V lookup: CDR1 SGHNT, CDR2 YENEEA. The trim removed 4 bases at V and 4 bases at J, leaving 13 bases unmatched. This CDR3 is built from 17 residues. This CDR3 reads CASSSRIGTGSSETQYF. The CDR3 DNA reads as TGTGCCAGCAGCTCCCGGATCGGGACAGGGAGCTCAGAGACCCAGTACTTC.

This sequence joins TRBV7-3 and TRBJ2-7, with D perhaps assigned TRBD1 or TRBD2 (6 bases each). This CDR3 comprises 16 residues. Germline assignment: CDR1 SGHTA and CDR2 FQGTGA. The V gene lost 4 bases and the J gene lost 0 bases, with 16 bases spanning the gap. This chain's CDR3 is CASSCSGGPGSYEQYF. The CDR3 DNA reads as TGTGCCAGCAGCTGCTCCGGGGGCCCCGGCTCCTACGAGCAGTACTTC.

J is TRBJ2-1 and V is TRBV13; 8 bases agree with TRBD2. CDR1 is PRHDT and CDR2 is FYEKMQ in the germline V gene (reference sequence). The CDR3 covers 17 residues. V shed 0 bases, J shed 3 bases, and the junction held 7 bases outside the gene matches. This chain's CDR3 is CASSLGGSGVYYNEQFF. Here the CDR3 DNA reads TGTGCCAGCAGCTTAGGGGGTAGCGGGGTATACTACAATGAGCAGTTCTTC.

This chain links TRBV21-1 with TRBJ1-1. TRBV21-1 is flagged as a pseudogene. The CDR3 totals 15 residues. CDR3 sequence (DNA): TGTGCCAGCAGCAAAGCCGGCGTGATGAACACTGAAGCTTTCTTT. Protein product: CASSKAGVMNTEAFF.